The 10 T cell receptor beta chains reported below all come from one sample, sequenced in a study of blood T cell repertoires in COVID-19 (TCRdb year 2020). Library method: the immunoSEQ multiplex PCR assay. Drawn from immuneACCESS, this table holds only the in-frame rearrangements with V and J called that TCRdb kept. Clones are partly lost; checked studies trace under half to an unresolved V gene and leave the rest unexplained. The sample yields a few hundred thousand clones; 85% were counted once. Under 8% of the sample lies in the top ten. The source material was PBMCs or T cells enriched from blood (not recorded which). The source is a woman in her forties or fifties who had been exposed to COVID-19.

The chain recombines TRBV9 with TRBJ2-1, with 11 bases identical to TRBD2. The CDR3 totals 14 residues. The junction had 3 bases not matched to a gene; V was cut back by 2 bases and J by 8 bases. Per the germline V gene, CDR1 is SGDLS and CDR2 is YYNGEE. The CDR3 loop is CASSVSGGADEQFF. The CDR3 region has the DNA TGTGCCAGCAGCGTTAGCGGGGGGGCGGATGAGCAGTTCTTC.

V gene TRBV6-5 combines with J gene TRBJ2-7; D is perhaps TRBD1 (6 bases). The CDR3 extends over 13 amino acids. CDR1 is MNHEY and CDR2 is SVGAGI in the germline V gene. V was clipped by 7 bases and J by 6 bases, with 16 bases between them. CDR3 region: CASNRDTQSEQYF. The CDR3 DNA sequence: TGTGCCAGCAACAGGGACACCCAGTCCGAGCAGTACTTC.

Details on this clone: Other DNA variants within this sample encode the same CDR3. The V gene is TRBV9, the J gene TRBJ2-7, with 8 bases fitting TRBD1. Trimming cost V 2 bases and J 4 bases; bases outside gene matches: 5. The germline V gene encodes CDR1 SGDLS and CDR2 YYNGEE. The CDR3 loop spans 14 amino acids. The CDR3 DNA sequence: TGTGCCAGCAGCGTGGGACAGGTGGGTTACGAGCAGTACTTC. Translation gives CASSVGQVGYEQYF.

V and J are TRBV6-2 or TRBV6-3 and TRBJ1-3; D perhaps matches TRBD1 (5 bases). Trimming removed 6 bases at V and 3 bases at J, with 12 bases between. The CDR3 has 14 amino acids. Germline CDR1 is MNHEY and CDR2 is SVGEGT. CDR3 region: CASSLTEYGNTIYF. Written as DNA, the CDR3 is TGTGCCAGCAGCCTGACAGAGTATGGAAACACCATATATTTT.

The rearrangement links TRBV3-1 (or the pseudogene TRBV3-2) to TRBJ1-6; 8 bases match TRBD1. The CDR3 consists of 15 residues. Per germline, CDR1 LGHDT and CDR2 YNNKEL (reference sequence). V shed 0 bases and J 8 bases; nucleotides not matched to a gene: 3. The CDR3 bases are TGTGCCAGCAGCCAAGATGGGACAGGTTATTCACCCCTCCACTTT. It translates to CASSQDGTGYSPLHF.

V gene TRBV7-2 combines with J gene TRBJ1-5; D remains unclear. Germline CDR1 reads SGHTA; CDR2 reads FQGNSA. V was clipped by 2 bases and J by 4 bases, with 6 bases between them. This CDR3 contains 13 residues. In DNA, the CDR3 is TGTGCCAGCAGCTTACAGGCGAATCAGCCCCAGCATTTT. It yields the protein CASSLQANQPQHF.

DNA for the CDR3: TGTGCCAGCAGCAATAAACTTAATTCACCCCTCCACTTT. It yields the protein CASSNKLNSPLHF. V is TRBV6-2 or TRBV6-3 and J is TRBJ1-6, with D unresolved. V was pared by 6 bases and J by 6 bases, with 9 bases between. The CDR3 spans 13 residues. Germline V gene data show CDR1 as MNHEY and CDR2 as SVGEGT.

The chain employs TRBV10-3 and TRBJ1-6; D might be TRBD1 (6 bases). V lost 4 bases and J 4 bases, leaving 11 bases between the germline ends. Per the germline V gene, CDR1 is ENHRY and CDR2 is SYGVKD. This CDR3 has 15 residues. The CDR3 region is CAISGDRTYNSPLHF. CDR3 nucleotides: TGTGCCATCAGTGGCGACAGGACTTATAATTCACCCCTCCACTTT.

The CDR3 DNA reads as TGTGCCACCAGTGATCCGCGAAGGGGTGAGCAGTTCTTC. Its translation: CATSDPRRGEQFF. The chain links TRBV24-1 to TRBJ2-1; possibly TRBD1 for D (5 bases). From germline, CDR1 is KGHDR and CDR2 SFDVKD. Trimming shortened V by 3 bases and J by 9 bases, and 11 bases separated the two germline ends. The CDR3 contains 13 residues.

There are a few counts of this clone. Other DNA sequences in the sample encode the same CDR3. The chain uses TRBV5-1 and TRBJ1-5; D is unresolved. Germline-derived CDR1 and CDR2 are SGHRS and YFSETQ. CDR3 length: 14 amino acids. Trimming pared 0 bases from V and 3 bases from J, leaving 7 bases between. The CDR3 loop reads CASSLGGFNQPQHF. The DNA for the CDR3 is TGCGCCAGCAGCTTGGGAGGATTCAATCAGCCCCAGCATTTT.